Below, 16 T cell receptor beta chains from the same sample are listed, as sequenced in a study of shared clonotypes between healthy human individuals. Naive CD8 cells, CD45RO-negative and positively selected for CCR7, excluded terminally differentiated effector memory CD45RA+ cells. TCRdb keeps only in-frame clones here, not all; method: immunoSEQ multiplex PCR. The sample lists more than 2 million clones, 85% to 95% occurring once. The sample consisted of naive CD8+ T cells from PBMCs. These receptors all stem from a man younger than 30 in good health. Some clones in this sample may be carry-over from other donors' samples.

The chain couples TRBV7-9 to TRBJ2-7, with D perhaps matching TRBD1 (6 bases). Looked up from germline, CDR1 is SEHNR and CDR2 is FQNEAQ (reference sequence). The CDR3 sequence is 12 residues long. The ends were cut back, 5 bases at V and 7 bases at J, with 12 bases in the middle. The CDR3 loop reads CASSHLGGEQYF. In DNA form, the CDR3 reads TGTGCCAGCAGCCACCTAGGGGGAGAGCAGTACTTC.

The chain combines TRBV10-3 with TRBJ1-3; no definite D call. This CDR3 is built from 14 residues. The V end lost 0 bases, the J end lost 1 base, and 4 bases lay between the germline ends. Per germline, CDR1 ENHRY and CDR2 SYGVKD. This CDR3 is CAISESESGNTIYF. In DNA, the CDR3 is TGTGCCATCAGTGAGTCTGAGTCTGGAAACACCATATATTTT.

The V gene is TRBV7-9, the J gene TRBJ1-4; D ambiguous. The ends were cut back, 2 bases at V and 8 bases at J, with 6 bases in the middle. The germline V gene encodes CDR1 SEHNR and CDR2 FQNEAQ (reference sequence). The CDR3 is 12 amino acids. The CDR3 DNA reads as TGTGCCAGCAGCTTAAACCCAGAAAAACTGTTTTTT. Protein: CASSLNPEKLFF.

The chain links TRBV27 to TRBJ1-5, with 9 positions matching TRBD1. The CDR3 contains 16 residues. V trimming: 2 bases; J trimming: 6 bases; junction bases outside the gene matches: 8. Germline V lookup: CDR1 MNHEY, CDR2 SMNVEV (reference sequence). The CDR3 region is CASSLGAGTGSQPQHF. CDR3 bases: TGTGCCAGCAGTTTAGGGGCCGGGACAGGGAGTCAGCCCCAGCATTTT.

The V and J genes are TRBV27 and TRBJ2-5, with D hard to call. In germline, CDR1 is MNHEY, CDR2 SMNVEV (reference sequence). The V end was cut by 1 base, the J end by 10 bases, with 13 bases between. The CDR3 contains 13 residues. CDR3 region: CASSLWGGQGQYF. The DNA of the CDR3 is TGTGCCAGCAGTTTATGGGGTGGCCAAGGCCAGTACTTC.

V is TRBV5-1 and J is TRBJ2-5, with TRBD1 matching over 8 bases. After removal of 4 bases from V and 5 bases from J, the junction contained 13 bases not matched to a gene. CDR1 SGHRS and CDR2 YFSETQ come from the germline V gene. The CDR3 runs to 16 residues. CDR3 nucleotides: TGCGCCAGCAGCCAGTACCGGACAGGGAGTTTGGAGACCCAGTACTTC. It codes for CASSQYRTGSLETQYF. The variable domain in full, with the rest retrieved from reference TRBV5-1 and TRBJ2-5, is KAGVTQTPRYLIKTRGQQVTLSCSPISGHRSVSWYQQTPGQGLQFLFEYFSETQRNKGNFPGRFSGRQFSNSRSEMNVSTLELGDSALYLCASSQYRTGSLETQYFGPGTRLLVL.

The J gene is TRBJ2-1, the V gene TRBV19; maybe TRBD2 (6 bases). Germline V CDR1 and CDR2: LNHDA, SQIVND (reference sequence). Trimming shortened V by 3 bases and J by 9 bases, and 9 bases separated the two germline ends. This CDR3 spans 12 amino acids. CDR3 sequence reads: CASSMMGGEQFF. CDR3 nucleotide sequence: TGTGCCAGTAGTATGATGGGGGGTGAGCAGTTCTTC.

This chain links TRBV6-6 with TRBJ2-3, with a possible D match to TRBD1 (6 bases). Germline CDR1 reads MNHNY; CDR2 reads SVGAGI (reference sequence). This CDR3 has 14 residues. Trimming removed 6 bases from V and 5 bases from J, with 15 bases in between. Here the CDR3 reads CASSSGDGVDTQYF. CDR3 in DNA: TGTGCCAGCAGCTCAGGGGACGGGGTAGATACGCAGTATTTT.

V is TRBV5-5 and J is TRBJ2-7; 7 bases align to TRBD1. This CDR3 region has 16 residues. The V gene end was trimmed by 4 bases and the J gene end by 3 bases; junction bases not matched to a gene: 13. CDR1 and CDR2 (germline): SGHKS, YYEKEE (reference sequence). CDR3 loop: CASSLDRLIRDYEQYF. The CDR3, as DNA: TGTGCCAGCAGCCTGGACAGGCTAATTCGGGACTACGAGCAGTACTTC.

The rearrangement joins TRBV28 to TRBJ1-5; 7 nucleotides line up with TRBD1. The J segment lost 7 bases and the V segment lost 5 bases, leaving 8 bases of the junction unmatched. Germline V lookup: CDR1 MDHEN, CDR2 SYDVKM. CDR3 length: 14 amino acids. The CDR3 DNA sequence: TGTGCCAGCAGTCCTCGACAGGGTTACCAGCCCCAGCATTTT. Translation gives CASSPRQGYQPQHF.

V usage is TRBV19 and J usage is TRBJ2-5; no clear D gene. The V end was cut by 3 bases, the J end by 7 bases, with 12 bases between. Germline V lookup: CDR1 LNHDA, CDR2 SQIVND (reference sequence). This CDR3 is built from 13 residues. The CDR3: CASSMAGLGTQYF. CDR3 coding DNA: TGTGCCAGTAGTATGGCCGGATTGGGGACCCAGTACTTC.

The chain combines TRBV7-9 with TRBJ1-4; D gene ambiguous. This CDR3 region has 15 residues. The V gene's germline CDR1 is SEHNR and CDR2 FQNEAQ (reference sequence). V was shortened by 0 bases and J by 3 bases, with 8 bases between the two germline ends. The CDR3 spells CASSLARAANEKLFF. CDR3 DNA: TGTGCCAGCAGCTTAGCCCGGGCAGCTAATGAAAAACTGTTTTTT.

The chain uses TRBV27 and TRBJ1-1; D is unclear. CDR3 size: 14 residues. Trimming stripped 7 bases from V and 7 bases from J, with 19 bases between. Germline loops: CDR1 MNHEY, CDR2 SMNVEV (reference sequence). The CDR3 coding sequence is TGTGCCAGCAATTCTATTTCCGAGGGCGATGAAGCTTTCTTT. This gives the protein CASNSISEGDEAFF.

CDR3 sequence: CAVPSGLGWYF. CDR3 in DNA: TGTGCCGTCCCTTCGGGGTTAGGGTGGTACTTC. The chain links TRBV6-1 to TRBJ2-7; the D gene is possibly TRBD2 (5 bases). V was pared by 11 bases and J by 12 bases, with 20 bases between. This CDR3 spans 11 amino acids. CDR1 is MNHNS and CDR2 is SASEGT in the germline V gene.

This chain joins TRBV5-1 and TRBJ2-3; D gene unclear. The V and J ends lost 4 bases and 1 base respectively, with 13 bases between them. The CDR3 totals 15 residues. Per germline, CDR1 SGHRS and CDR2 YFSETQ. CDR3 residues: CASSPNGLRTDTQYF. The CDR3 nucleotides read TGCGCCAGCAGCCCTAACGGTTTACGCACAGATACGCAGTATTTT.

J is TRBJ2-7 and V is TRBV19; TRBD2 agrees at 14 bases. V shed 3 bases and J 4 bases; nucleotides not matched to a gene: 5. This CDR3 comprises 16 residues. CDR1 is LNHDA, CDR2 SQIVND, per germline (reference sequence). The CDR3 coding sequence is TGTGCCAGTAGTATTGGACTAGCGGGAGGCGGGTACGAGCAGTACTTC. Translated: CASSIGLAGGGYEQYF.